The clone carrying this T cell receptor (beta chain) was found many times. Its antigen is not known. The read falls 3 residues short of the CDR3 end, and the missing part is taken from the germline J gene. Assay used: immunoSEQ multiplex PCR; TCRdb lists only in-frame clones, some missing. In total the sample includes roughly 34,000 clones, none of them seen once. This sample was taken from a study of T cell clonality in common variable immunodeficiency. General study findings and limits: Fewer deletions and N-nucleotide insertions were reportedly seen in common variable immunodeficiency TCR beta sequences. Shared TCRbeta clones were fewer between CVID subjects than controls. Compared with healthy controls, CVID subjects showed increased TCRbeta clonality, mostly in about a third.

Most patients and controls had Caucasian heritage. J gave up 1 base and V 4 bases, and 5 bases lay outside the gene matches. The CDR3 spans 15 residues. The germline V gene encodes CDR1 MNHNS and CDR2 SASEGT. This clonotype was sampled from a person between 18 and 70 years old in good health. The chain links TRBV6-1 to TRBJ1-1; 8 bases map to TRBD1. The sequenced sample consisted of peripheral blood mononuclear cells. The CDR3: CASSGMGQANTEAFF. CDR3 DNA (partial): TGTGCCAGCAGTGGGATGGGACAGGCGAACACTGAA.